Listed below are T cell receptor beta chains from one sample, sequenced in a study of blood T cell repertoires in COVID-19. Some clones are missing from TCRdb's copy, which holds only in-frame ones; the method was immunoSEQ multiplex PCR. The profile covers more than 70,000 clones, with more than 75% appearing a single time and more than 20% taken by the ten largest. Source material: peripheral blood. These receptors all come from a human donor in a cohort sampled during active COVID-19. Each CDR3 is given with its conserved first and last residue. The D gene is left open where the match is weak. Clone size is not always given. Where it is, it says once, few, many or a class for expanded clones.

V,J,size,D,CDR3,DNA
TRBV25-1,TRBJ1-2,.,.,CASLYGYTF,TGTGCCAGTCTCTATGGCTACACCTTC
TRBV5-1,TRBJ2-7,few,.,CASSLELGLEQYF,TGCGCCAGCAGCTTGGAATTGGGCCTGGAGCAGTACTTC
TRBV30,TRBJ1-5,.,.,CAWSVEGLNQPQHF,TGTGCCTGGAGTGTCGAGGGCTTGAATCAGCCCCAGCATTTT
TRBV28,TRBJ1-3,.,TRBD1,CASSLGQAAGNTIYF,TGTGCCAGCAGTTTGGGACAGGCTGCTGGAAACACCATATATTTT
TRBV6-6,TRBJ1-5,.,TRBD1,CASSRTGDSNQPQHF,TGTGCCAGCAGCCGGACAGGGGATAGCAATCAGCCCCAGCATTTT
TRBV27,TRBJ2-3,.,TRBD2,CASSFSLRGSGNTDTQYF,TGTGCCAGCAGTTTTTCCCTCCGAGGTAGCGGGAACACAGATACGCAGTATTTT
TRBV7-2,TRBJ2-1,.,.,CASSLASFGLGEQFF,TGTGCCAGCAGCTTAGCGTCATTTGGACTTGGTGAGCAGTTCTTC
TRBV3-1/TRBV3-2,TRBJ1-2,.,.,CASSQVPGGGYGYTF,TGTGCCAGCAGCCAAGTCCCGGGTGGCGGCTATGGCTACACCTTC
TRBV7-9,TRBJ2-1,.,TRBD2,CASSPSPSGRSYNEQFF,TGTGCCAGCAGCCCTTCGCCTAGCGGACGCTCCTACAATGAGCAGTTCTTC
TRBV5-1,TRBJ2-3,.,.,CASSLPTGSATDTQYF,TGCGCCAGCAGCCTACCAACAGGGTCCGCCACAGATACGCAGTATTTT
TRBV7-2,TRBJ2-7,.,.,CASSLESPGLMFEQYF,TGTGCCAGCAGCTTAGAATCGCCCGGACTGATGTTCGAGCAGTACTTC
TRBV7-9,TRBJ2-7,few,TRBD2,CASSPGLAASYEQYF,TGTGCCAGCAGCCCGGGACTAGCCGCCTCCTACGAGCAGTACTTC
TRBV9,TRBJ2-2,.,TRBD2,CASSITSGINTGELFF,TGTGCCAGCAGCATAACTAGCGGGATTAACACCGGGGAGCTGTTTTTT
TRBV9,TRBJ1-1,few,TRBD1,CASSVAMDREAFF,TGTGCCAGCAGCGTAGCGATGGACAGGGAAGCTTTCTTT
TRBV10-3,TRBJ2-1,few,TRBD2,CAIRKGLAGGNEQFF,TGTGCCATCAGAAAGGGACTAGCGGGAGGAAATGAGCAGTTCTTC
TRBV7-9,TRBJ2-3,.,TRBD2,CASSLPSGRGGDTQYF,TGTGCCAGCAGCTTACCCAGCGGGAGAGGTGGAGATACGCAGTATTTT
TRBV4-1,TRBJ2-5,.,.,CASSQQGERAQYF,TGCGCCAGCAGCCAACAGGGCGAAAGAGCCCAGTACTTC
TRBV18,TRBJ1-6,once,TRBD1,CASSPGDSAHSPLHF,TGTGCCAGCTCACCAGGGGACAGCGCTCATTCACCCCTCCACTTT
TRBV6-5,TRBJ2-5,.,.,CASSSLDGRKETQYF,TGTGCCAGCAGCTCTCTCGACGGGAGAAAAGAGACCCAGTACTTC
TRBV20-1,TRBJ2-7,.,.,CSAPAAYGQYF,TGCAGTGCCCCCGCGGCTTACGGGCAGTACTTC
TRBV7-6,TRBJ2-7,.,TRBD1,CASRKAGTEVYEQYF,TGTGCCAGCAGGAAAGCCGGGACAGAGGTCTACGAGCAGTACTTC
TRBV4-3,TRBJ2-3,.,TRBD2,CASSQQLAGAGDTQYF,TGCGCCAGCAGCCAACAACTAGCGGGAGCAGGGGATACGCAGTATTTT
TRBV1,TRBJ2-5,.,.,CTSSQGDFQETQYF,TGCACCAGCAGCCAAGGGGACTTCCAAGAGACCCAGTACTTC
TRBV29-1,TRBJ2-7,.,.,CSVHRNYEQYF,TGCAGCGTTCACAGGAACTACGAGCAGTACTTC
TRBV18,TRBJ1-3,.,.,CASSPLSDYSGNTIYF,TGTGCCAGCTCACCCCTTAGTGATTACTCTGGAAACACCATATATTTT
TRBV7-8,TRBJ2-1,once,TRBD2,CASSLRGRANEQFF,TGTGCCAGCAGCTTACGGGGGAGGGCTAATGAGCAGTTCTTC
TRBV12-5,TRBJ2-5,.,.,CASGSGGAETQYF,TGTGCTAGTGGTTCGGGTGGAGCAGAGACCCAGTACTTC
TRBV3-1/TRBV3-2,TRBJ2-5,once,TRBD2,CASSQGHWSSGQETQYF,TGTGCCAGCAGCCAAGGCCACTGGTCTAGCGGACAAGAGACCCAGTACTTC
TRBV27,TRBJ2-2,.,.,CASSPYGGELFF,TGTGCCAGCAGTCCCTACGGTGGGGAGCTGTTTTTT
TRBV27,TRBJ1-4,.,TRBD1,CASSFRGRGEKLFF,TGTGCCAGCAGTTTCAGGGGGCGGGGTGAAAAACTGTTTTTT